This T cell receptor (beta chain) was retrieved from a study of blood T cell repertoires in COVID-19. This CDR3 is built from 14 residues. Germline V CDR1 and CDR2: ENHRY, SYGVKD. The V and J ends lost 6 bases and 4 bases respectively, with 13 bases between them. Libraries were prepared by immunoSEQ multiplex PCR; TCRdb keeps only in-frame clonotypes and omits some of them. The table lists hundreds of thousands of clones, about 83% of them singletons. The sample comprised PBMCs or T cells enriched from blood (not recorded which). The rearrangement joins TRBV10-3 to TRBJ1-5; D not resolved. The receptor was isolated from a woman in her forties or fifties who had recovered from COVID-19. CDR3 amino acids: CAISQSTENQPQHF. In DNA form, the CDR3 reads TGTGCCATCAGCCAATCAACGGAGAATCAGCCCCAGCATTTT.